Listed below are T cell receptor beta chains from one sample, sequenced in a study of blood T cell repertoires in COVID-19. TCRdb keeps only in-frame clones here, not all; method: immunoSEQ multiplex PCR. The sample records more than 85,000 clones, around 80% being singletons. Sequences were obtained from peripheral blood. These receptors all stem from a man in his sixties with acute or convalescent COVID-19. Both conserved end residues are part of each CDR3. The D gene is left open where the match is weak. A clone size is listed for some rows: how often the clone was seen (once, few, many), or a class if it is expanded.

clone size	D gene	J gene	V gene	CDR3 length	CDR3 DNA	CDR3 protein
.	TRBD1	TRBJ1-1	TRBV7-9	16	TGTGCCAGCAGCTTGGGACAGGAGGGGGGTAGCACTGAAGCTTTCTTT	CASSLGQEGGSTEAFF
few	TRBD1	TRBJ1-5	TRBV19	16	TGTGCCAGTAAATCCCGGGGACAGGGTTTCAATCAGCCCCAGCATTTT	CASKSRGQGFNQPQHF
.	TRBD1	TRBJ2-1	TRBV27	15	TGTGCCAGCAGTTTGGACAGGCCTTCCTACAATGAGCAGTTCTTC	CASSLDRPSYNEQFF
once	TRBD1	TRBJ1-1	TRBV19	17	TGTGCCAGTAGTATAGGTAGGGGGCAATACGTGAACACTGAAGCTTTCTTT	CASSIGRGQYVNTEAFF
once	TRBD2	TRBJ2-1	TRBV7-2	15	TGTGCCAGCAGCAGAACTAGCGGGAGGGCCGGGGAGCAGTTCTTC	CASSRTSGRAGEQFF
.	TRBD1	TRBJ1-5	TRBV27	20	TGTGCCAGCAGACACTTGATTGGGACAGGTGAAAACCATAGCAATCAGCCCCAGCATTTT	CASRHLIGTGENHSNQPQHF
.	.	TRBJ2-7	TRBV15	15	TGTGCCACCAGCCCACGAGCAGGGTGGCCCTACGAGCAGTACTTC	CATSPRAGWPYEQYF
.	.	TRBJ2-5	TRBV24-1	16	TGTGCCACCAGTGATTCGGGGGTGGGGGATCAAGAGACCCAGTACTTC	CATSDSGVGDQETQYF
.	TRBD2	TRBJ2-6	TRBV27	19	TGTGCCAGCAGTTTATCCCTGACTAGCGGGAGCTCTGGGGCCAACGTCCTGACTTTC	CASSLSLTSGSSGANVLTF
.	.	TRBJ2-4	TRBV5-4	14	TGTGCCAGCAGCGCCCCGGGATCGGGGGACATTCAGTACTTC	CASSAPGSGDIQYF
.	.	TRBJ1-5	TRBV7-8	14	TGTGCCAGCAGCTTCTCTACCACAGTTTCAGCCCAGCATTTT	CASSFSTTVSAQHF
.	.	TRBJ2-1	TRBV5-5	12	TGTGCCAGCAGCCCCTACGGGGGTGAGCAGTTCTTC	CASSPYGGEQFF
many	.	TRBJ1-1	TRBV3-1/TRBV3-2	14	TGTGCCAGCAGCCAAGGGACAGACAACACTGAAGCTTTCTTT	CASSQGTDNTEAFF
.	TRBD1	TRBJ1-5	TRBV19	13	TGTGCCAGCCATGGACAGGTCAATCAGCCCCAGCATTTT	CASHGQVNQPQHF
.	TRBD2	TRBJ2-1	TRBV27	13	TGTGCCAGTTCCGGGACTACCTACAATGAGCAGTTCTTC	CASSGTTYNEQFF
.	.	TRBJ2-1	TRBV11-3	15	TGTGCCAGCAGCGCCTTTTCGGGCTCCTACAATGAGCAGTTCTTC	CASSAFSGSYNEQFF
few	TRBD1	TRBJ1-1	TRBV5-1	16	TGCGCCAGCAGCCGCGGACAGGGGGCGATAGACACTGAAGCTTTCTTT	CASSRGQGAIDTEAFF
.	.	TRBJ1-5	TRBV6-5	13	TGTGCCGCTACAGAATATAGCAATCAGCCCCAGCATTTT	CAATEYSNQPQHF
.	TRBD1	TRBJ1-4	TRBV19	15	TGTGCCAGTAGTTCGGACAGGGGGCATAATGAAAAACTGTTTTTT	CASSSDRGHNEKLFF
.	TRBD1	TRBJ1-5	TRBV6-5	15	TGTGCCAGCATGGACAGGCCCGGTCGGAGTCAGCCCCAGCATTTT	CASMDRPGRSQPQHF
once	TRBD1	TRBJ1-1	TRBV9	14	TGTGCCAGCAGCGAGGGGACAGGGAGCACTGAAGCTTTCTTT	CASSEGTGSTEAFF
.	TRBD1	TRBJ2-1	TRBV2	16	TGTGCCAGCAGTGACGGGACAGGGAGGGGTTACAATGAGCAGTTCTTC	CASSDGTGRGYNEQFF
.	.	TRBJ1-4	TRBV27	14	TGTGCCAGCAGTTTTGAGTCAGGTGACGAAAAACTGTTTTTT	CASSFESGDEKLFF
.	TRBD2	TRBJ2-1	TRBV6-5	11	TGTGCCAGCGGAAGCGGGGGGGCGAAGTTCTTC	CASGSGGAKFF
.	TRBD1	TRBJ2-2	TRBV15	17	TGTGCCACCAGCAGAGTTTTCACAGGGGAGAAGACCGGGGAGCTGTTTTTT	CATSRVFTGEKTGELFF
.	TRBD2	TRBJ2-5	TRBV6-2/TRBV6-3	17	TGTGCCAGCAGTTACGGGAGGATAGCGGGAGTAGGAGAGACCCAGTACTTC	CASSYGRIAGVGETQYF
.	TRBD1	TRBJ1-4	TRBV6-5	15	TGTGCCAGCAGTCGACTGACAGGGGGAAATGAAAAACTGTTTTTT	CASSRLTGGNEKLFF
once	.	TRBJ1-5	TRBV19	15	TGTGCCACCCTCAACAGGGCATCCGGGAATCAGCCCCAGCATTTT	CATLNRASGNQPQHF
.	TRBD2	TRBJ2-1	TRBV9	15	TGTGCCAGCAGCTCCCAGCGGGGGGGCCAGGATGAGCAGTTCTTC	CASSSQRGGQDEQFF
.	.	TRBJ1-5	TRBV3-1/TRBV3-2	12	TGTGCCAGCTCCCAAGGAGAGCAGCCCCAGCATTTT	CASSQGEQPQHF
.	.	TRBJ1-1	TRBV6-2/TRBV6-3	15	TGTGCCAGCAGTTACGTCCTGACAGTGAACACTGAAGCTTTCTTT	CASSYVLTVNTEAFF
.	.	TRBJ1-1	TRBV7-2	13	TGTGCCAGCAGCAACGGACACCGTCTCGAAGCTTTCTTT	CASSNGHRLEAFF
.	.	TRBJ1-5	TRBV4-1	17	TGCGCCAGCAGCCAAGATCAGTCGGGGATCGGCAATCAGCCCCAGCATTTT	CASSQDQSGIGNQPQHF
.	.	TRBJ1-4	TRBV25-1	16	TGTGCCAGCAGCCCCCCGCATAGGGGGTTAGGCGGAAAACTGTTTTTT	CASSPPHRGLGGKLFF
.	TRBD2	TRBJ2-1	TRBV5-1	14	TGCGCCAGCAGCTTGGAACTAGCGTGGAATGAGCAGTTCTTC	CASSLELAWNEQFF
.	TRBD2	TRBJ2-3	TRBV10-1	15	TGCGCCAGCAGTGAAATAGCGGGGGGGCAAGATACGCAGTATTTT	CASSEIAGGQDTQYF
.	TRBD1	TRBJ2-3	TRBV24-1	16	TGTGCCACCAGTGATTCGGGACAGGGGGTCCCAGATACGCAGTATTTT	CATSDSGQGVPDTQYF
few	.	TRBJ2-3	TRBV7-6	13	TGTGCCAGCAGTTCGGGAGTCACAGATACGCAGTATTTT	CASSSGVTDTQYF
few	.	TRBJ2-2	TRBV2	15	TGTGCCACCTCCTTGGAGGGAGTAAACACCGGGGAGCTGTTTTTT	CATSLEGVNTGELFF
.	.	TRBJ1-5	TRBV5-4	14	TGTGCCAGCAGCTTGGGGGGGGGCCATCAGCCCCAGCATTTT	CASSLGGGHQPQHF
.	TRBD2	TRBJ2-1	TRBV6-2/TRBV6-3	16	TGTGCCAGCAGTTCGACCAGCGGGGGATTCTACAATGAGCAGTTCTTC	CASSSTSGGFYNEQFF
.	TRBD1	TRBJ1-4	TRBV30	21	TGTGCCTGGACCACCAAGTATGGTTCGGGACAGGTCTATGCAACTAATGAAAAACTGTTTTTT	CAWTTKYGSGQVYATNEKLFF
few	.	TRBJ2-3	TRBV5-1	16	TGCGCCAGCAGCAAGGTGGACAGTCCGAGCACAGATACGCAGTATTTT	CASSKVDSPSTDTQYF
many	.	TRBJ1-5	TRBV29-1	13	TGCAGCGTTGCGGCGGCCCTTGATCAGCCCCAGCATTTT	CSVAAALDQPQHF
.	.	TRBJ2-5	TRBV7-2	11	TGTGCCAGCAGCCAACCAGGTCCCCAGTACTTC	CASSQPGPQYF
few	.	TRBJ2-1	TRBV9	12	TGTGCCAGCAGCGTAGTAGAAGATGAGCAGTTCTTC	CASSVVEDEQFF
.	TRBD1	TRBJ1-1	TRBV6-6	14	TGTGCCAGCATCCTGAACAGGGGGGGGACTGAAGCTTTCTTT	CASILNRGGTEAFF
.	.	TRBJ2-3	TRBV10-2	13	TGCGCCAGCAGGCCCGGGAACACAGATACGCAGTATTTT	CASRPGNTDTQYF
.	.	TRBJ2-5	TRBV11-2	13	TGTGCCAGCAGCGCGGGTCCCCAAGAGACCCAGTACTTC	CASSAGPQETQYF
few	.	TRBJ2-2	TRBV4-1	16	TGCGCCAGCAGCCAAGGAGCTAGCGCGAACACCGGGGAGCTGTTTTTT	CASSQGASANTGELFF
.	TRBD1	TRBJ1-2	TRBV6-5	15	TGTGCCAGCAGTCCGGACAGGGGAGCTAACTATGGCTACACCTTC	CASSPDRGANYGYTF
.	TRBD1	TRBJ1-1	TRBV7-8	14	TGTGCCAGCGGCCGGACAGGGATAAGCACTGAAGCTTTCTTT	CASGRTGISTEAFF
once	.	TRBJ1-2	TRBV9	14	TGTGCCAGCAGCGTAGAACAGGGTGGCTATGGCTACACCTTC	CASSVEQGGYGYTF
.	.	TRBJ2-2	TRBV7-2	17	TGTGCCAGCAGCGTTTGGCCCGGAGGGACGAACACCGGGGAGCTGTTTTTT	CASSVWPGGTNTGELFF